Listed here are 30 T cell receptor beta chains from one sample, sequenced in a study of beta chain features in type 1 diabetes (dated by TCRdb to the late 2010s). Study-wide findings and limitations: Type 1 diabetes patients showed a moderate but significant shortening of TCRB CDR3 length in all four CD4+ subsets.

For these TCRs, the target antigens are not known. The library relied on the immunoSEQ multiplex PCR assay. The entire isolated RNA was reverse transcribed using the High Capacity cDNA Reverse Transcription Kit, and thus expressed TCRB transcripts were sequenced. TCRdb obtained this table from immuneACCESS and retained in-frame rearrangements with V and J assigned. These tables miss some clones; where compared with another copy, unresolved V genes account for less than half of the shortfall, and the remainder is unexplained. In this sample the table shows 300,000 to 450,000 clones, over 10% of which occur a single time. About 0.01% of the sample is in the top ten clones. The sequencing input was naive CD4+ T cells from blood. The sample's cell subset or site label, decoded: true naive CD4+ T cells. All receptors come from a woman under 30 with type 1 diabetes.

This clone was recorded a few times. The chain has TRBV14 and TRBJ1-2; D remains unclear. The CDR3 sequence is 15 residues long. In germline, CDR1 is SGHDN, CDR2 FVKESK. Trimming pared 1 base from V and 0 bases from J, leaving 9 bases between. The CDR3 reads CASSQGFRANYGYTF. The CDR3 DNA reads as TGTGCCAGCAGCCAAGGTTTCCGGGCTAACTATGGCTACACCTTC.

This chain uses TRBV4-3 with TRBJ2-1; D uncertain. CDR3 length equals 16 residues. The V gene lost 4 bases and the J gene lost 0 bases, with 13 bases spanning the gap. Germline V gene sequence: CDR1 LGHNA, CDR2 YSLEER. CDR3 sequence: CASSPFFESSYNEQFF. CDR3 in DNA: TGCGCCAGCAGCCCTTTTTTTGAGAGCTCCTACAATGAGCAGTTCTTC.

DNA for the CDR3: TGTGCCAGCAGCCAACCCCCCGGGACAGATATCCACGAGCAGTACTTC. This encodes CASSQPPGTDIHEQYF. The V call is TRBV4-2, the J call TRBJ2-7; TRBD1 agrees at 7 bases. The CDR3 covers 16 residues. The germline V gene has CDR1 LGHNA and CDR2 YNFKEQ. Germline trimming cut 2 bases from V and 5 bases from J; bases unmatched to any gene: 12.

Only a few counts were recorded for this clone. The rearrangement links TRBV4-3 to TRBJ2-7; a possible D gene is TRBD1 (6 bases). Germline V lookup: CDR1 LGHNA, CDR2 YSLEER. This CDR3 has 14 residues. With 3 bases removed from V and 4 bases from J, the gap between germline ends came to 13 bases. CDR3 residues: CASSHSPQGYEQYF. The CDR3 DNA reads as TGCGCCAGCAGCCACTCGCCCCAGGGGTACGAGCAGTACTTC.

V gene TRBV30 combines with J gene TRBJ1-4; no clear D. The CDR3 is 15 amino acids. Trimming pared 0 bases from V and 7 bases from J, leaving 15 bases between. The germline V gene has CDR1 GTSNPN and CDR2 SVGIG (reference sequence). CDR3 loop: CAWSVGGQDGEKLFF. The CDR3 DNA reads as TGTGCCTGGAGTGTAGGCGGGCAGGATGGTGAAAAACTGTTTTTT.

This clone has just a few counts. Here the CDR3 reads CASGREQFF. The CDR3 coding sequence is TGTGCCAGCGGCCGCGAGCAGTTCTTC. V gene TRBV2 combines with J gene TRBJ2-1; D gene unclear. CDR1 is SNHLY and CDR2 is FYNNEI in the germline V gene. V shed 8 bases and J shed 10 bases, with 6 bases lying between them. The CDR3 is 9 residues long.

J is TRBJ1-1 and V is TRBV4-3, with D perhaps TRBD1 (6 bases). There are 18 residues in the CDR3. V was pared by 1 base and J by 1 base, with 19 bases between. Looked up from germline, CDR1 is LGHNA and CDR2 is YSLEER. The CDR3 sequence: CASSQVGLRVRGNTEAFF. The DNA of the CDR3 is TGCGCCAGCAGCCAAGTAGGTTTGAGGGTCAGGGGGAACACTGAAGCTTTCTTT.

This clone has only a few counts. The rearrangement joins TRBV7-2 to TRBJ2-1; D gene unclear. Germline V gene sequence: CDR1 SGHTA, CDR2 FQGNSA. The CDR3 spans 13 residues. Deletions cut 3 bases from V and 5 bases from J, with 8 bases between. CDR3 bases: TGTGCCAGCAGCTTTTCCCCCAACAATGAGCAGTTCTTC. Residues: CASSFSPNNEQFF. The full variable domain, with the rest looked up from reference TRBV7-2 and TRBJ2-1, is GAGVSQSPSNKVTEKGKDVELRCDPISGHTALYWYRQSLGQGLEFLIYFQGNSAPDKSGLPSDRFSAERTGGSVSTLTIQRTQQEDSAVYLCASSFSPNNEQFFGPGTRLTVL.

The sample holds a few counts of this clone. J is TRBJ2-6 and V is TRBV9; maybe TRBD1 (6 bases). Deletions cut 4 bases from V and 1 base from J, with 12 bases between. CDR1 is SGDLS, CDR2 YYNGEE, per germline. CDR3 length equals 16 residues. DNA for the CDR3: TGTGCCAGCAGCCCAACAGGGAGTTCTGGGGCCAACGTCCTGACTTTC. Its protein product is CASSPTGSSGANVLTF.

This chain joins TRBV28 and TRBJ2-7; D unresolved. Trimming stripped 1 base from V and 6 bases from J, with 7 bases between. CDR3 size: 12 residues. The V gene's germline CDR1 is MDHEN and CDR2 SYDVKM. The CDR3 sequence is CASSLSFREQYF. In nucleotides, the CDR3 is TGTGCCAGCAGTTTATCTTTCCGCGAGCAGTACTTC. Full variable domain (rest looked up from reference TRBV28 and TRBJ2-7): DVKVTQSSRYLVKRTGEKVFLECVQDMDHENMFWYRQDPGLGLRLIYFSYDVKMKEKGDIPEGYSVSREKKERFSLILESASTNQTSMYLCASSLSFREQYFGPGTRLTVT.

This clone was detected a few times. The rearrangement joins TRBV25-1 to TRBJ1-1; 7 nucleotides align to TRBD1. CDR1 and CDR2 (germline): MGHDK, SYGVNS. Unmatched junction bases numbered 13, after V lost 3 bases and J lost 3 bases. CDR3 length: 17 amino acids. In nucleotides, the CDR3 is TGTGCCAGCAGTGAGATGGCGGGACAGAGAATCTACACTGAAGCTTTCTTT. Encoded protein: CASSEMAGQRIYTEAFF.

V usage is TRBV4-3 and J usage is TRBJ2-5; the match to TRBD1 covers 7 bases. Germline V gene data show CDR1 as LGHNA and CDR2 as YSLEER. The CDR3 extends over 14 amino acids. Losses at the gene ends were 3 bases for V and 5 bases for J; bases not matched to a gene: 6. CDR3 sequence (DNA): TGCGCCAGCAGCCACACAGACAGGGTGGAGACCCAGTACTTC. Translated, it gives CASSHTDRVETQYF.

This clone was seen only a few times. The CDR3 sequence is CASSPSVGGRGYEQYF. The DNA for the CDR3 is TGTGCCAGCTCCCCGTCGGTTGGCGGCCGGGGCTACGAGCAGTACTTC. The rearrangement uses TRBV18 and TRBJ2-7, with a tentative D call TRBD2 (5 bases). This CDR3 region has 16 residues. Germline V CDR1 and CDR2: KGHSH, LQKENI. V gave up 6 bases and J gave up 3 bases, with 21 bases separating them.

This clone was detected a few times. J is TRBJ2-1 and V is TRBV18, with TRBD1 matching over 9 bases. Trimming removed 4 bases from V and 7 bases from J; junction bases left unmatched: 11. The germline CDR1 and CDR2 sequences are KGHSH and LQKENI. The CDR3 runs 16 residues. The DNA for the CDR3 is TGTGCCAGCTCACTTGTCCCCGGACAGGGGATAAATGAGCAGTTCTTC. This codes for CASSLVPGQGINEQFF.

This sequence joins TRBV27 and TRBJ1-3; D not certain. Germline V lookup: CDR1 MNHEY, CDR2 SMNVEV (reference sequence). Deletions cut 6 bases from V and 2 bases from J, with 8 bases between. The CDR3 covers 13 residues. The CDR3 DNA follows: TGTGCCAGCAGAGTCTCAGCTGGAAACACCATATATTTT. Amino acids: CASRVSAGNTIYF.

This clone was counted a few times. V gene TRBV10-2 combines with J gene TRBJ2-1; maybe TRBD2 (5 bases). The CDR3 is 14 amino acids. CDR1 is WSHSY, CDR2 SAAADI, per germline. Trimming removed 2 bases from V and 8 bases from J, with 13 bases in between. The CDR3 bases are TGCGCCAGCAGTGAGGTCGGGATGGAGTATGAGCAGTTCTTC. Translation gives CASSEVGMEYEQFF.

The rearrangement joins TRBV6-5 to TRBJ2-5; 9 bases match TRBD2. The V and J ends lost 0 bases and 5 bases, in that order; junction bases with no gene match: 4. The CDR3 extends over 15 amino acids. The germline V gene encodes CDR1 MNHEY and CDR2 SVGAGI. CDR3 loop: CASSYSRGLAETQYF. CDR3 coding DNA: TGTGCCAGCAGTTACTCCCGCGGACTAGCGGAGACCCAGTACTTC.

Only a few counts were recorded for this clone. This chain joins TRBV29-1 and TRBJ2-3, with 9 bases matching TRBD1. CDR3 size: 16 residues. The germline V gene encodes CDR1 SQVTM and CDR2 ANQGSEA. V shed 1 base and J 4 bases; nucleotides not matched to a gene: 9. This CDR3 reads CSVEGQGVGVADTQYF. The CDR3, as DNA: TGCAGCGTTGAAGGACAGGGGGTAGGTGTGGCAGATACGCAGTATTTT.

This clone has just a few counts. J is TRBJ2-3 and V is TRBV30; TRBD2 aligns across 11 bases. The CDR3 is 14 amino acids. V shed 5 bases and J 7 bases; nucleotides not matched to a gene: 8. Germline V gives CDR1 GTSNPN, CDR2 SVGIG (reference sequence). CDR3: CAWQTSGNRNTQYF. The CDR3 DNA reads TGTGCCTGGCAGACTAGCGGGAATCGGAATACGCAGTATTTT.

This clone was counted only a few times. The chain recombines TRBV20-1 with TRBJ2-1; D is unclear. V was cut by 0 bases and J by 10 bases, with 4 bases left in between. The CDR3 loop spans 10 amino acids. Germline CDR1 DFQATT, CDR2 SNEGSKA (reference sequence). DNA of the CDR3: TGCAGTGCTAGAGAGGAGGAGCAGTTCTTC. Translating it yields CSAREEEQFF.

This clone appeared a few times. V usage is TRBV11-2 and J usage is TRBJ2-1; 8 nucleotides match TRBD2. V was pared by 5 bases and J by 7 bases, with 10 bases of the junction left unmatched. CDR3 size: 15 residues. The germline CDR1 and CDR2 sequences are SGHAT and FQNNGV. The CDR3 DNA follows: TGTGCCAGCAGCCCCGGGGTAGCGGGGCAGAATGAGCAGTTCTTC. Translating it yields CASSPGVAGQNEQFF.

This clone was counted between two and nine times. The same CDR3 can be traced to other DNA sequences in this sample. The rearrangement uses TRBV9 and TRBJ1-6, with D hard to call. V was shortened by 0 bases and J by 4 bases, with 8 bases between the two germline ends. Germline V gene data show CDR1 as SGDLS and CDR2 as YYNGEE. The length of the CDR3 is 15 residues. Here the CDR3 DNA reads TGTGCCAGCAGCGTAGAGGGAGTTTATAATTCACCCCTCCACTTT. This encodes CASSVEGVYNSPLHF.

The V and J genes are TRBV11-2 and TRBJ2-7; no firm D call. Trimming cost V 1 base and J 0 bases, with 7 bases left between them. Germline-derived CDR1 and CDR2 are SGHAT and FQNNGV. The CDR3 has 14 residues. The CDR3 DNA sequence: TGTGCCAGCAGCTTAGCTCTGAGCTCCTACGAGCAGTACTTC. Its protein product is CASSLALSSYEQYF.

J is TRBJ2-7 and V is TRBV18; 9 bases line up with TRBD1. With 6 bases clipped from V and 5 bases from J, the junction kept 14 bases outside the gene matches. This CDR3 is built from 16 residues. CDR1 is KGHSH and CDR2 is LQKENI in the germline V gene. CDR3 sequence reads: CASSQSSGQGSDEQYF. CDR3 in DNA: TGTGCCAGCTCCCAATCATCAGGACAGGGGTCCGACGAGCAGTACTTC.

There are a few counts of this clone. This chain connects TRBV7-9 to TRBJ2-5; tentatively, D is TRBD1 (6 bases). The ends were cut back, 4 bases at V and 5 bases at J, with 11 bases in the middle. Germline CDR1 SEHNR, CDR2 FQNEAQ (reference sequence). CDR3 size: 13 residues. The CDR3 is CASSSRDTETQYF. The CDR3 DNA sequence: TGTGCCAGCAGCTCCCGGGACACCGAGACCCAGTACTTC.

This chain connects TRBV9 to TRBJ2-2; 7 nucleotides agree with TRBD1. This CDR3 is 15 amino acids long. Germline values: CDR1 SGDLS, CDR2 YYNGEE. After removal of 6 bases from V and 0 bases from J, the junction contained 5 bases not matched to a gene. The CDR3 DNA sequence: TGTGCCAGCACCAAGGGACAGACGAACACCGGGGAGCTGTTTTTT. Translation gives CASTKGQTNTGELFF.

This clone turned up a few times. This sequence joins TRBV7-9 and TRBJ2-7, with a weak D call TRBD2 (5 bases). CDR1 and CDR2 from the germline V gene are SEHNR and FQNEAQ (reference sequence). The ends were cut back, 5 bases at V and 0 bases at J, with 14 bases in the middle. CDR3 length: 15 amino acids. This CDR3 reads CASSRGGGSSYEQYF. CDR3 bases: TGTGCCAGCAGCCGCGGCGGAGGTAGCTCCTACGAGCAGTACTTC.

The chain couples TRBV7-9 to TRBJ1-4; the D is unclear. This CDR3 is 14 amino acids long. V lost 4 bases to trimming and J lost 4 bases, with 10 bases between them. Per the germline V gene, CDR1 is SEHNR and CDR2 is FQNEAQ (reference sequence). Written as DNA, the CDR3 is TGTGCCAGCAGCTCCGACAAGGATAATGAAAAACTGTTTTTT. This encodes CASSSDKDNEKLFF. Full variable domain (remainder filled in from reference TRBV7-9 and TRBJ1-4): DTGVSQNPRHKITKRGQNVTFRCDPISEHNRLYWYRQTLGQGPEFLTYFQNEAQLEKSRLLSDRFSAERPKGSFSTLEIQRTEQGDSAMYLCASSSDKDNEKLFFGSGTQLSVL.

The gene calls are TRBV9 and TRBJ2-7; D might be TRBD2 (6 bases). The V gene's germline CDR1 is SGDLS and CDR2 YYNGEE. V was cut by 4 bases and J by 3 bases, with 14 bases left in between. This CDR3 has 14 residues. Here the CDR3 DNA reads TGTGCCAGCAGCCCCGCGGGATCCGGCTACGAGCAGTACTTC. Translation: CASSPAGSGYEQYF. Full variable domain (missing parts from reference TRBV9 and TRBJ2-7): DSGVTQTPKHLITATGQRVTLRCSPRSGDLSVYWYQQSLDQGLQFLIQYYNGEERAKGNILERFSAQQFPDLHSELNLSSLELGDSALYFCASSPAGSGYEQYFGPGTRLTVT.

V and J are TRBV28 and TRBJ1-3; 9 nucleotides line up with TRBD1. Germline lookup yields CDR1 MDHEN and CDR2 SYDVKM. V was clipped by 1 base and J by 3 bases; unmatched bases: 1. This CDR3 has 15 amino acids. In DNA form, the CDR3 reads TGTGCCAGCAGTTTATTGACAGGGGGTGGAAACACCATATATTTT. Translating it yields CASSLLTGGGNTIYF.